The clone carrying this T cell receptor (beta chain) was recorded at least ten times. Its cognate antigen is unknown. The data are from a study of neurological immune-mediated disorders. Findings of the study overall: No sharing of CDR3 amino acid sequences was observed among expanded clones across subjects, suggesting private repertoires in all groups. The highest TCR clonal expansion occurred in HTLV-1-associated myelopathy; multiple sclerosis fell below healthy controls.

TCRdb reprocessed the 5' RACE reads via MiXCR and lists one record per CDR3 protein. The table records roughly 60,000 distinct CDR3 sequences, roughly 9.7% of them present only once. Trimming stripped 3 bases from V and 9 bases from J, with 9 bases between. The CDR3 has 12 residues. CDR1 and CDR2 (germline): DFQATT, SNEGSKA (reference sequence). The sample's time point: longitudinal time-point 2. Healthy controls comprised blood bank volunteers in Maryland, USA. The genes are TRBV20-1 and TRBJ1-6, with D tentatively TRBD1 (5 bases). The receptor was derived from a man aged 30 to 39 in good health. The sequencing input was PBMCs. CDR3 bases: TGCAGTGCTAGGGAAGGGGTTTCACCCCTCCACTTT. Amino acids: CSAREGVSPLHF.